This T cell receptor beta chain was found in a study of T cell responses to AZD1222 COVID-19 vaccine. At the level of the study: The analysis combined second doses at about 4 or about 12 weeks. Study-level findings and limits: Spike-wide vaccine-associated CD4 TCRs dominated at 160-218 and 743-854. A rise in Spike-specific TCR breadth and depth followed two AZD1222 doses.

Generated by immunoSEQ multiplex PCR, the TCRdb table keeps only in-frame clones and is missing some. The sample shows some 130,000 clones, approximately 90% of them seen only once. This clone was seen just once. No antigen is known for it. Looked up from germline, CDR1 is SGHAT and CDR2 is FQNNGV. Trimming cost V 5 bases and J 0 bases; bases outside gene matches: 10. CDR3 size: 17 residues. The TCR originated in an adult in good health. The chain links TRBV11-2 to TRBJ1-3; the match to TRBD1 covers 7 bases. The material was peripheral blood, obtained on day 0 of AZD1222 vaccination. The CDR3: CASSPLQGSISGNTIYF. CDR3 sequence (DNA): TGTGCCAGCAGCCCGCTACAGGGGTCTATCTCTGGAAACACCATATATTTT.